These T cell receptor beta chains were read from a single sample in a study of cytomegalovirus exposure and HLA in healthy donors. The data were produced by immunoSEQ multiplex PCR, yet TCRdb's version contains in-frame clones alone and is incomplete. The profile shows 200,000 or so clones, 78% of them singletons. The sample consisted of PBMCs. These receptor sequences come from a woman under 40 in good health and CMV-seropositive. CDR3s include the opening cysteine and the closing phenylalanine or tryptophan. The order of the fields is V gene, CDR3 length, clone size, D gene, J gene, CDR3 protein, CDR3 DNA. The D gene is left open where the match is weak. Clone size appears in some rows only: once, few, many, or a class for an expanded clone.

TRBV4-1	17	once	-	TRBJ2-3	CASSQLPRDLPRDTQYF	TGCGCCAGCAGCCAGTTACCCCGGGACTTGCCCAGAGATACGCAGTATTTT
TRBV28	11	-	-	TRBJ1-1	CASSSNSEAFF	TGTGCCAGCAGTTCGAACAGTGAAGCTTTCTTT
TRBV5-3	14	-	-	TRBJ2-5	CARSPTPRKETQYF	TGTGCCAGAAGCCCCACCCCCAGGAAAGAGACCCAGTACTTC
TRBV5-1	15	-	TRBD1	TRBJ2-7	CASSLATGGASEQYF	TGCGCCAGCAGCTTGGCGACAGGGGGCGCATCCGAGCAGTACTTC
TRBV28	19	-	-	TRBJ2-5	CASRPTGGATSGAQETQYF	TGTGCCAGCAGGCCCACAGGGGGCGCAACTAGCGGAGCCCAAGAGACCCAGTACTTC
TRBV28	16	-	TRBD1	TRBJ1-2	CASSFSGGAGNYGYTF	TGTGCCAGCAGTTTCTCAGGGGGCGCTGGCAACTATGGCTACACCTTC
TRBV27	14	-	-	TRBJ2-7	CASSLWGRTYEQYF	TGTGCCAGCAGTTTATGGGGGAGGACCTACGAGCAGTACTTC
TRBV19	14	-	TRBD1	TRBJ2-2	CASSTRTGPGELFF	TGTGCCAGTAGTACCAGGACAGGACCGGGGGAGCTGTTTTTT
TRBV6-1	14	-	TRBD1	TRBJ1-1	CASSASTGGTEAFF	TGTGCCAGCAGTGCCTCGACAGGGGGCACTGAAGCTTTCTTT
TRBV28	17	-	-	TRBJ2-6	CASSFLQAHSGANVLTF	TGTGCCAGCAGTTTTTTACAGGCTCACTCTGGGGCCAACGTCCTGACTTTC
TRBV19	14	-	TRBD1	TRBJ1-5	CASSPRTGIQPQHF	TGTGCCAGTAGTCCGCGGACAGGGATTCAGCCCCAGCATTTT
TRBV9	14	once	-	TRBJ1-1	CASSVGTMNTEAFF	TGTGCCAGCAGCGTAGGGACAATGAACACTGAAGCTTTCTTT
TRBV5-4	15	few	-	TRBJ1-1	CASRGEGVWNTEAFF	TGTGCCAGCAGGGGGGAGGGCGTGTGGAACACTGAAGCTTTCTTT
TRBV29-1	11	few	-	TRBJ1-2	CSVVLMNGYTF	TGCAGCGTTGTACTCATGAATGGCTACACCTTC
TRBV11-2	15	once	TRBD2	TRBJ2-1	CASSLTSGRDNEQFF	TGTGCCAGCAGCTTAACTAGCGGGAGGGACAATGAGCAGTTCTTC
TRBV9	14	-	-	TRBJ1-1	CASSVSWEATEAFF	TGTGCCAGCAGCGTAAGCTGGGAGGCCACTGAAGCTTTCTTT
TRBV28	15	-	TRBD1	TRBJ1-2	CASTPDRGHFRGYTF	TGTGCCAGCACCCCGGACAGGGGGCATTTTCGTGGCTACACCTTC
TRBV27	13	-	-	TRBJ1-1	CASRSITGTEAFF	TGTGCCAGCAGATCGATAACAGGGACTGAAGCTTTCTTT
TRBV7-6	14	-	-	TRBJ2-7	CASSLGAGNYEQYF	TGTGCCAGCAGCTTAGGAGCAGGGAACTACGAGCAGTACTTC
TRBV4-1	19	-	TRBD2	TRBJ2-7	CASTYSVGGAGDYDYEQYF	TGCGCCAGCACCTATTCGGTGGGAGGTGCGGGAGACTACGACTACGAGCAGTACTTC
TRBV10-1	14	-	-	TRBJ1-2	CASSESRQRRGYTF	TGCGCCAGCAGTGAGTCCCGACAGCGACGGGGCTACACCTTC
TRBV9	19	once	TRBD1	TRBJ1-1	CASSEDIGTGRPWGTEAFF	TGTGCCAGCAGTGAAGATATCGGGACAGGGAGGCCTTGGGGTACTGAAGCTTTCTTT
TRBV6-1	16	-	TRBD1	TRBJ1-1	CASSVPGQGMNTEAFF	TGTGCCAGCAGTGTCCCGGGACAGGGGATGAACACTGAAGCTTTCTTT
TRBV11-2	11	-	-	TRBJ2-3	CASSSLDTQYF	TGTGCCAGCAGCTCGTTGGATACGCAGTATTTT
TRBV7-2	14	few	-	TRBJ2-5	CASSLMGGGETQYF	TGTGCCAGCAGCTTAATGGGCGGGGGCGAGACCCAGTACTTC
TRBV19	15	-	TRBD1	TRBJ2-7	CASSIASGGHYEQYF	TGTGCCAGTAGTATAGCATCAGGGGGTCACTACGAGCAGTACTTC